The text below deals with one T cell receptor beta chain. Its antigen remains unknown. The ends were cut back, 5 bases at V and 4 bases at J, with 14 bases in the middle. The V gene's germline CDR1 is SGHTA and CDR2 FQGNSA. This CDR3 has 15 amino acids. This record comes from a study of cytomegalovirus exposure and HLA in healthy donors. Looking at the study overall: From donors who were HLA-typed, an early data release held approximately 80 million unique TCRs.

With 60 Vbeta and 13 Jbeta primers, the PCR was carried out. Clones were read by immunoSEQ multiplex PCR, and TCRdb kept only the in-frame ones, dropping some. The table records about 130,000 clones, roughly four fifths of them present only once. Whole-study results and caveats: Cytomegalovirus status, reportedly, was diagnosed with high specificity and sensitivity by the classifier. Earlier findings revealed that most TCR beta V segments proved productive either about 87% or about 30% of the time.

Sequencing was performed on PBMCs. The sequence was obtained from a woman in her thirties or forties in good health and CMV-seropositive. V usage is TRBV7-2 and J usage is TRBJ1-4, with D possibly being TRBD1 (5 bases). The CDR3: CASSLGGGVNEKLFF. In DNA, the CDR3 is TGTGCCAGCAGCCTCGGCGGGGGAGTTAATGAAAAACTGTTTTTT.